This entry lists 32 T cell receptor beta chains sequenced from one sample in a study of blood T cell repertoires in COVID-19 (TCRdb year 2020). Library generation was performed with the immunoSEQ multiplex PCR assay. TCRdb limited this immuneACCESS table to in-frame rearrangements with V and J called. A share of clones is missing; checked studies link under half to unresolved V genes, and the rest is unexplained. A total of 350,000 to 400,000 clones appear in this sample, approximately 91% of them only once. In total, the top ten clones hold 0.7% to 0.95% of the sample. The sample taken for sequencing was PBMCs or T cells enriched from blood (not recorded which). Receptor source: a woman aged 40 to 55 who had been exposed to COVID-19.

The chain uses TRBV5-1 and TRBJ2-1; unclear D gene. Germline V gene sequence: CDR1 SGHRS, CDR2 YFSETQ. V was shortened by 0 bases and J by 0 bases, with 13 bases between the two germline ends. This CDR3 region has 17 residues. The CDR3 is CASSLAKVTVSYNEQFF. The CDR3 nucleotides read TGCGCCAGCAGCTTGGCCAAAGTAACTGTCTCCTACAATGAGCAGTTCTTC.

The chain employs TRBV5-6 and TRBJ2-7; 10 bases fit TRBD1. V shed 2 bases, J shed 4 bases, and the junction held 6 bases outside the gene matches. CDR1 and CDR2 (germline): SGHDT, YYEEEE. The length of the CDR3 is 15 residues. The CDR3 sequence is CASSFRGTGVYEQYF. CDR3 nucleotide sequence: TGTGCCAGCAGCTTTAGGGGGACAGGGGTATACGAGCAGTACTTC.

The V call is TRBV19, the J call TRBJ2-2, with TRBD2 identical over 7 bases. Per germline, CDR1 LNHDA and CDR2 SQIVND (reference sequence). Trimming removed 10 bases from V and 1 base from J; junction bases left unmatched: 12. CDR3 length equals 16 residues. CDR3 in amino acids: CATSYGGRGNTGELFF. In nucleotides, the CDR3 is TGTGCCACGTCATATGGGGGGAGGGGGAACACCGGGGAGCTGTTTTTT.

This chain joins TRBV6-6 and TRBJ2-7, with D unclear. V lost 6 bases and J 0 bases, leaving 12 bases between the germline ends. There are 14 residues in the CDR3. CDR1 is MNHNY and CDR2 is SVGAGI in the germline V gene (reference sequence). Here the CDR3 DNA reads TGTGCCAGCAGAAACCCTTCACACTCCTACGAGCAGTACTTC. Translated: CASRNPSHSYEQYF.

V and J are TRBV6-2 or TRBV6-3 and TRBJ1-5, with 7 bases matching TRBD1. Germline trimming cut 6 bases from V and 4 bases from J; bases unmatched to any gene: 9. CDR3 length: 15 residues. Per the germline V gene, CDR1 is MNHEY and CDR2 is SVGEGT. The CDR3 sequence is CASSQQTGPNQPQHF. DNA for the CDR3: TGTGCCAGCAGCCAACAGACAGGGCCTAATCAGCCCCAGCATTTT.

The CDR3 sequence is CAISEGASGRTTKNIQYF. CDR3 bases: TGTGCCATCAGTGAGGGGGCTAGCGGGAGGACAACCAAAAACATTCAGTACTTC. The chain employs TRBV10-3 and TRBJ2-4; TRBD2 aligns across 11 bases. The V and J ends lost 2 bases and 2 bases, in that order; junction bases with no gene match: 8. CDR1 ENHRY and CDR2 SYGVKD come from the germline V gene. The CDR3 loop spans 18 amino acids.

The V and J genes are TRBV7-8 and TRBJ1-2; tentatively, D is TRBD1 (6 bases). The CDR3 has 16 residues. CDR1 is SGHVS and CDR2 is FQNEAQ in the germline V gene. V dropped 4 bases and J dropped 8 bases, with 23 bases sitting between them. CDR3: CASSSNRVALAQGYTF. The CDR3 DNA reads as TGTGCCAGCAGCTCTAACAGGGTGGCTCTCGCTCAAGGCTACACCTTC.

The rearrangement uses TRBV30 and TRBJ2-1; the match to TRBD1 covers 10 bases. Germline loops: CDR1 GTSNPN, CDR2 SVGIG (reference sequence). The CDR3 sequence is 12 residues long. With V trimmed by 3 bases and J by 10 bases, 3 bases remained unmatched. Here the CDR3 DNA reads TGTGCCTGGAGCCGGGACAGGGGCGAGCAGTTCTTC. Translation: CAWSRDRGEQFF.

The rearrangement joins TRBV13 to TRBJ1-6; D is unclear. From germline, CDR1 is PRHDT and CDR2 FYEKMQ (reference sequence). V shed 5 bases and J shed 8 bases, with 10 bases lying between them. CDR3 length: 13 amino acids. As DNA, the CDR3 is TGTGCCAGCAGCCTATCCCGGGATTCACCCCTCCACTTT. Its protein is CASSLSRDSPLHF.

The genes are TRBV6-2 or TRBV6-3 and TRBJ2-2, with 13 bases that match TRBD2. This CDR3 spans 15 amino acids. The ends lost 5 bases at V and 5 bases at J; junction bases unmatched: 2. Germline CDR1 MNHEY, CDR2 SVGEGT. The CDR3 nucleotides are TGTGCCAGCAGTCGGACTAGCGGGAGAACCGGGGAGCTGTTTTTT. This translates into CASSRTSGRTGELFF.

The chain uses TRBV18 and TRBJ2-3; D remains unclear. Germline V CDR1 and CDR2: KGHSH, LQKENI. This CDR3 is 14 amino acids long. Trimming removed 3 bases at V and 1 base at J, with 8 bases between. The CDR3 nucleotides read TGTGCCAGCTCACCCAACCCGGGCACAGATACGCAGTATTTT. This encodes CASSPNPGTDTQYF.

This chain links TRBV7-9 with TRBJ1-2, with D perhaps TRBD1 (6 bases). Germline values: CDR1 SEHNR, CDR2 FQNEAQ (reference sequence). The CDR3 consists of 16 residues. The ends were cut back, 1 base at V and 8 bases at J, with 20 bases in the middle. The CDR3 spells CASSLVNRGAAGGYTF. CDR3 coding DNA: TGTGCCAGCAGCTTAGTAAACCGGGGGGCTGCTGGGGGCTACACCTTC.

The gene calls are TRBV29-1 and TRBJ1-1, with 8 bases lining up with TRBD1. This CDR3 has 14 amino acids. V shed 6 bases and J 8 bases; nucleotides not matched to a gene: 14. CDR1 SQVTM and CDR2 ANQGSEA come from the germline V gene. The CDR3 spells CSVAPGQGLSEAFF. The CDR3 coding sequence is TGCAGCGTCGCCCCAGGACAGGGCCTCTCAGAAGCTTTCTTT.

DNA of the CDR3: TGTGCCAGCAGCGCTTCGGTACGGAACTATGGCTACACCTTC. Encoded protein: CASSASVRNYGYTF. The rearrangement links TRBV11-3 to TRBJ1-2; D gene ambiguous. Germline V gene data show CDR1 as SGHNT and CDR2 as YENEEA. The CDR3 consists of 14 residues. Trimming shortened V by 5 bases and J by 2 bases, and 12 bases separated the two germline ends.

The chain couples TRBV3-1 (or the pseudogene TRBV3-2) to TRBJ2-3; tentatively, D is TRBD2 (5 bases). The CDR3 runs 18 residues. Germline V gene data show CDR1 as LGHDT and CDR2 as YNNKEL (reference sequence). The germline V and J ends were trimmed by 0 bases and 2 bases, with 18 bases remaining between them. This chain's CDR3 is CASSQDRLSGEHTDTQYF. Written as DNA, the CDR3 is TGTGCCAGCAGCCAAGATCGCCTTTCCGGGGAACACACAGATACGCAGTATTTT.

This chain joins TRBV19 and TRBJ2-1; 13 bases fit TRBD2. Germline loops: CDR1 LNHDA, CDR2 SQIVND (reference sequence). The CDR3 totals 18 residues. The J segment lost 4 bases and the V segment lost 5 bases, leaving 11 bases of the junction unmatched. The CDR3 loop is CASSSTSGRGHLYNEQFF. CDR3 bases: TGTGCCAGTAGTTCAACTAGCGGGAGGGGGCATTTGTACAATGAGCAGTTCTTC.

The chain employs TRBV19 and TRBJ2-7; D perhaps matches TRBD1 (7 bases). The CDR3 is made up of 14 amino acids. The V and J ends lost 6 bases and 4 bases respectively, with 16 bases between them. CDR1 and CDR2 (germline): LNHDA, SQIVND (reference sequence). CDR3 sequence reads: CASSGGGREYEQYF. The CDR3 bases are TGTGCCAGTAGCGGAGGGGGCAGGGAGTACGAGCAGTACTTC.

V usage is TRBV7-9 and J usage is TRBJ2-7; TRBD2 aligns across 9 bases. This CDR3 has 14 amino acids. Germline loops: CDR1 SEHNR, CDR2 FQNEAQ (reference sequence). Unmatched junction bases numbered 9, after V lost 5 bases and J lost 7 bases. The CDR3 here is CASSLSGRVGEQYF. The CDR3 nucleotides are TGTGCCAGCAGCCTTAGCGGGAGAGTGGGGGAGCAGTACTTC.

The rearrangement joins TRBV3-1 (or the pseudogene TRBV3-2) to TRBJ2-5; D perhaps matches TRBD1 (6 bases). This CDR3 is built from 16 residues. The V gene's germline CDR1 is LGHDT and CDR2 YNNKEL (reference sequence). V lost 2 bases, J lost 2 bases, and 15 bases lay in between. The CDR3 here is CASSQQSGATQETQYF. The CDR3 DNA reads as TGTGCCAGCAGCCAACAATCAGGGGCTACTCAAGAGACCCAGTACTTC.

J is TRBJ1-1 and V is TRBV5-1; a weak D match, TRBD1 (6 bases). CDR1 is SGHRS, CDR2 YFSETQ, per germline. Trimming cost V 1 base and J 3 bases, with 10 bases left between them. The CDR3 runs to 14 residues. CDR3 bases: TGCGCCAGCAGCTTGCAGGGGATGGACACTGAAGCTTTCTTT. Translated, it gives CASSLQGMDTEAFF.

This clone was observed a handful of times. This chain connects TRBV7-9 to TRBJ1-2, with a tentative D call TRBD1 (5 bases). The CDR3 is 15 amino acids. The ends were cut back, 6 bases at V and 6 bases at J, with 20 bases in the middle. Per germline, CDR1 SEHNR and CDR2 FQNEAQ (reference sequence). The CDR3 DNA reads TGTGCCAGCAGGCCCTTGGTTCCAGGGAACGATGGCTACACCTTC. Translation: CASRPLVPGNDGYTF. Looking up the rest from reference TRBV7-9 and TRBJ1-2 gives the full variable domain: DTGVSQNPRHKITKRGQNVTFRCDPISEHNRLYWYRQTLGQGPEFLTYFQNEAQLEKSRLLSDRFSAERPKGSFSTLEIQRTEQGDSAMYLCASRPLVPGNDGYTFGSGTRLTVV.

The CDR3 region is CASSPRQGSYGYTF. DNA of the CDR3: TGTGCCAGCAGCCCCAGACAGGGTAGCTATGGCTACACCTTC. V is TRBV3-1 (or the pseudogene TRBV3-2) and J is TRBJ1-2; 7 bases fit TRBD1. The CDR3 contains 14 residues. From germline, CDR1 is LGHDT and CDR2 YNNKEL (reference sequence). The V and J ends lost 4 bases and 4 bases, in that order; junction bases with no gene match: 6.

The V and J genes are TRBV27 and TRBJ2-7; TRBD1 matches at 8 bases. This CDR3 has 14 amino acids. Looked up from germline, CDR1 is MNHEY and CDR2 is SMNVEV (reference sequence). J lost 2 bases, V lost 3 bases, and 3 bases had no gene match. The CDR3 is CASSFSGGPYEQYF. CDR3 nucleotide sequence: TGTGCCAGCAGTTTTTCAGGGGGCCCCTACGAGCAGTACTTC.

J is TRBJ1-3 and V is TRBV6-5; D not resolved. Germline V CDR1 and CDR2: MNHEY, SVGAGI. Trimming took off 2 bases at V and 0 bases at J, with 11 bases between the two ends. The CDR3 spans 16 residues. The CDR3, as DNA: TGTGCCAGCAGTTACCTCCCATACAACTCTGGAAACACCATATATTTT. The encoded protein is CASSYLPYNSGNTIYF.

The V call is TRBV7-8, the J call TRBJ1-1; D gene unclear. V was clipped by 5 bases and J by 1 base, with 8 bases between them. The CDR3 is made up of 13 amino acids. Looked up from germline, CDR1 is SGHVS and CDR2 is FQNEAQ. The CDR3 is CASSRDTNTEAFF. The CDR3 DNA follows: TGTGCCAGCAGCCGAGACACGAACACTGAAGCTTTCTTT.

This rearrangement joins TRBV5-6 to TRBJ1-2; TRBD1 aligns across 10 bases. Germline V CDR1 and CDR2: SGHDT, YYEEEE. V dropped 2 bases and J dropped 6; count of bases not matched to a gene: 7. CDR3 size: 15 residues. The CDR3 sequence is CASSLPDRGFNGYTF. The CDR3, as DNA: TGTGCCAGCAGCTTACCGGACAGGGGGTTTAATGGCTACACCTTC.

CDR3 sequence: CASSRSGWDTDTQYF. The CDR3 nucleotides are TGTGCCAGCAGCCGTAGCGGGTGGGACACAGATACGCAGTATTTT. The V and J genes are TRBV5-4 and TRBJ2-3; 7 bases line up with TRBD2. J was trimmed by 2 bases and V by 4 bases; bases with no gene match: 7. CDR1 SGHNT and CDR2 YYREEE come from the germline V gene (reference sequence). The CDR3 has 15 residues.

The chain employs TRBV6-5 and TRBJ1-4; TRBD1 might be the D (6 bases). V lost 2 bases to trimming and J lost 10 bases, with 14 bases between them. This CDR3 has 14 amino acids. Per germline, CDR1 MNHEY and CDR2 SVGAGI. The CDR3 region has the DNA TGTGCCAGCAGTTACGACAGGTTGAACAGAAAACTGTTTTTT. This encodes CASSYDRLNRKLFF.

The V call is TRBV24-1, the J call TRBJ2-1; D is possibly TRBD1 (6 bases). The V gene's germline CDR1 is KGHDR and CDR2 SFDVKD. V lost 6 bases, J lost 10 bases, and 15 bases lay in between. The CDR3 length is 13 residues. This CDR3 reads CATSSTGSPEQFF. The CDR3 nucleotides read TGTGCCACCAGTTCCACAGGGAGCCCCGAGCAGTTCTTC.

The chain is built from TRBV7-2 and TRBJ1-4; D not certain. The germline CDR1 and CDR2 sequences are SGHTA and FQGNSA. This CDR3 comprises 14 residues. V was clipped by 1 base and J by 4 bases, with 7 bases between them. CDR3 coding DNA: TGTGCCAGCAGCTTAGGCAGAAATAATGAAAAACTGTTTTTT. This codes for CASSLGRNNEKLFF.

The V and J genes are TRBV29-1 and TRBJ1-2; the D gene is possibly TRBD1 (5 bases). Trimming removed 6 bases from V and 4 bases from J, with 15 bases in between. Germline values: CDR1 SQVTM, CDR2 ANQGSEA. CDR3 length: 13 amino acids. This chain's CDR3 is CSVVGASVYGYTF. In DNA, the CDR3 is TGCAGCGTCGTAGGGGCCTCCGTCTATGGCTACACCTTC.

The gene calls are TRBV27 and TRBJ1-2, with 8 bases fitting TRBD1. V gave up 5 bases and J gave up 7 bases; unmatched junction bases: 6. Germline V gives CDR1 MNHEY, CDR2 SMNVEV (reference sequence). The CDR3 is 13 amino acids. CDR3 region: CASSLTGGTGYTF. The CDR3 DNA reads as TGTGCCAGCAGTCTCACAGGGGGTACTGGCTACACCTTC.